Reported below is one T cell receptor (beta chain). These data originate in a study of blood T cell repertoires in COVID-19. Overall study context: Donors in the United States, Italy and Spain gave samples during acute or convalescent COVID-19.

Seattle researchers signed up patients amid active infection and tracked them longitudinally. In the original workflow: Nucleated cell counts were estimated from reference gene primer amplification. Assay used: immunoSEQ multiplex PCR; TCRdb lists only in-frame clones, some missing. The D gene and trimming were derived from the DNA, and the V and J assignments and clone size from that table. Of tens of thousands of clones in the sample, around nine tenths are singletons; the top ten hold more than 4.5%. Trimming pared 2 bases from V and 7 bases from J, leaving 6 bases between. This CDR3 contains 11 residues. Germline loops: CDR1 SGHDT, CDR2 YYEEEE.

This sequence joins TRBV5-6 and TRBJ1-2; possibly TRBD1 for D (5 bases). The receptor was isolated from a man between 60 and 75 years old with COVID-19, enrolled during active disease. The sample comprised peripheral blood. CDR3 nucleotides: TGTGCCAGCAGCTTAGGGGTTGGCTACACCTTC. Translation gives CASSLGVGYTF.